This TCR beta chain comes out of a study of blood T cell repertoires in COVID-19 (dated by TCRdb to 2020 to 2021). Turning to the overall study: Samples from collaborators originated in the United States, Italy and Spain and spanned both the acute and convalescent phases of COVID-19. Samples came from the ongoing ImmuneRACE study (first 160 participants) plus 1,254 subjects from 6 global collaborators. Nearly every sample came with metadata listing a de-identified subject ID, COVID-19 status, age in years and sex. Subjects who had been exposed to COVID-19, were actively infected with it, or had recovered from it provided the deeply sampled blood TCRbeta repertoires that made up the dataset. The repertoires were made available in a free public database intended to serve as a resource for research on the immune response to SARS-CoV-2. The prospective study material was composed of cDNA or gDNA derived from T cells, B-cell-depleted T cells, or PBMCs. Where available, HLA class I and class II types were obtained from metadata supplied by the sample provider rather than from assay-based typing. Study-wide findings and limitations: The quantity of clinical and demographic metadata differed by source and by participant and was supplied without curation.

Worth noting for this clone: What antigen it recognizes has not been identified. No clone much larger than this one lies a single base away; base qualities are absent.

The germline V end is reduced by 3 bases and the J end by 5 bases; junction bases left unmatched: 5. The germline V gene (reference sequence) sets CDR1 to SEHNR and CDR2 to FQNEAQ. The CDR3 runs 15 residues from the cysteine to the phenylalanine. This entry keeps only the CDR3 DNA: 45 bases, framed from base 1. Collaborating institutions collected whole blood in K2EDTA tubes following their own protocols. For TCRbeta analysis, collaborators shipped samples as frozen whole blood, isolated PBMCs, or DNA extracted from either of those sample types. The immunoSEQ Assay, a bias-controlled multiplex PCR, was used to amplify TCRbeta CDR3 regions from genomic DNA. Per the authors' processing: The number of nucleated cells in each sample was estimated by amplification of reference gene primers within the assay. Sequence reads were collapsed and filtered to measure the absolute abundance of every unique TCRbeta CDR3 rearrangement. Productive Simpson clonality was computed per sample as the square root of Simpson's diversity index over productive rearrangements. This is the immuneACCESS table as TCRdb keeps it, with only in-frame sequences that have V and J called. A part of the clones is gone; compared with another copy, unresolved V genes explain less than half, and the rest is unexplained. V, J and clone size were drawn from that table, and D and trimming were deduced from the DNA. The table for this sample lists about 80,000 clones; more than 60% of them were counted only once. The ten largest make up roughly 15% of the sample.

The sequence is built from TRBV7-9 and TRBJ2-2, with 8 bases matching TRBD1. The TCR comes from a human donor in a cohort sampled during active COVID-19. Sequencing was performed on peripheral blood. The DNA is TGTGCCAGCAGCTTGGAGGGACAGGAGACCGGGGAGCTGTTTTTT. This sequence encodes CASSLEGQETGELFF.